The rows below give T cell receptor beta chains drawn from one sample of a study of a mutant IDH1 vaccine in newly diagnosed glioma. Their target antigens are unknown. The data were produced by immunoSEQ multiplex PCR, yet TCRdb's version contains in-frame clones alone and is incomplete. The sample contains some 130,000 clones, around 80% of which appear only once. Sequenced here: PBMCs, sampled from a glioma patient whose treatment included an IDH1 peptide vaccine. The receptors were sampled from a man between 40 and 49 years old with glioma. The CDR3 runs from the conserved cysteine through the conserved F or W. The D gene is left open where the match is weak. Not all rows give a size; the values are once, few, many and, for expanded clones, a class.

D gene: -
V gene: TRBV7-8
clone size: -
J gene: TRBJ2-7
CDR3 DNA: TGTGCCAGCAGCGCCCCGGGACTCTCCTACGAGCAGTACTTC
CDR3 protein: CASSAPGLSYEQYF

D gene: -
V gene: TRBV25-1
clone size: -
J gene: TRBJ1-2
CDR3 DNA: TGTGCCAGCAGTGGAGTCCCAAGTCGTGGCTACACCTTC
CDR3 protein: CASSGVPSRGYTF

D gene: -
V gene: TRBV18
clone size: -
J gene: TRBJ1-2
CDR3 DNA: TGTGCCAGCTCACCTACTTGGACAGCTAACTATGGCTACACCTTC
CDR3 protein: CASSPTWTANYGYTF

D gene: -
V gene: TRBV7-6
clone size: -
J gene: TRBJ1-1
CDR3 DNA: TGTGCCAGCAGCAGGGTTGGGGGCTACACTGAAGCTTTCTTT
CDR3 protein: CASSRVGGYTEAFF

D gene: -
V gene: TRBV9
clone size: -
J gene: TRBJ1-3
CDR3 DNA: TGTGCCAGCAGCGTAGATCCTCCAACAGCTACCCTTGGAAACACCATATATTTT
CDR3 protein: CASSVDPPTATLGNTIYF

D gene: TRBD1
V gene: TRBV18
clone size: -
J gene: TRBJ2-1
CDR3 DNA: TGTGCCAGCTCACCGCGGGACAGGGTTTACAATGAGCAGTTCTTC
CDR3 protein: CASSPRDRVYNEQFF

D gene: -
V gene: TRBV15
clone size: -
J gene: TRBJ1-1
CDR3 DNA: TGTGCCACCAGCAGAGCTACACTCGCGAACACTGAAGCTTTCTTT
CDR3 protein: CATSRATLANTEAFF

D gene: TRBD1
V gene: TRBV14
clone size: -
J gene: TRBJ1-2
CDR3 DNA: TGTGCCAGCAGCCAAACGGGGACAGTGGGCTATGGCTACACCTTC
CDR3 protein: CASSQTGTVGYGYTF

D gene: TRBD1
V gene: TRBV19
clone size: -
J gene: TRBJ1-5
CDR3 DNA: TGTGCCAGTAGTTCGTTAGGGACAGGGGGTAATCAGCCCCAGCATTTT
CDR3 protein: CASSSLGTGGNQPQHF

D gene: -
V gene: TRBV28
clone size: -
J gene: TRBJ2-7
CDR3 DNA: TGTGCCAGCGGGACTTCTGGCTCCTACGAGCAGTACTTC
CDR3 protein: CASGTSGSYEQYF

D gene: -
V gene: TRBV27
clone size: -
J gene: TRBJ1-2
CDR3 DNA: TGTGCCAGCAGTTTAGGAGGGAGCTATGGCTACACCTTC
CDR3 protein: CASSLGGSYGYTF

D gene: -
V gene: TRBV7-9
clone size: -
J gene: TRBJ2-6
CDR3 DNA: TGTGCCAGCAGCCCGGTCAAAGGCGGCGTCCTGACTTTC
CDR3 protein: CASSPVKGGVLTF

D gene: -
V gene: TRBV6-4
clone size: once
J gene: TRBJ1-2
CDR3 DNA: TGTGCCAGCAGTGACGGGGGGCGAGGCTATGGCTACACCTTC
CDR3 protein: CASSDGGRGYGYTF

D gene: TRBD1
V gene: TRBV7-2
clone size: -
J gene: TRBJ1-2
CDR3 DNA: TGTGCCAGCAGCACGAGCGCCGGGACAGGCCGGCGGTTTGCCTTC
CDR3 protein: CASSTSAGTGRRFAF

D gene: -
V gene: TRBV4-3
clone size: -
J gene: TRBJ2-7
CDR3 DNA: TGCGCCAGCAGCCAAGATACTGGGGCCTACGAGCAGTACTTC
CDR3 protein: CASSQDTGAYEQYF

D gene: TRBD1
V gene: TRBV4-3
clone size: -
J gene: TRBJ1-2
CDR3 DNA: TGCGCCAGCAGCTACGCGAACAGGGGGCATGGCTACACCTTC
CDR3 protein: CASSYANRGHGYTF

D gene: TRBD1
V gene: TRBV7-3
clone size: -
J gene: TRBJ2-7
CDR3 DNA: TGTGCCAGCAGTTATACAGGGGCCCCTCGCTACGAGCAGTACTTC
CDR3 protein: CASSYTGAPRYEQYF

D gene: TRBD1
V gene: TRBV5-1
clone size: -
J gene: TRBJ2-7
CDR3 DNA: TGCGCCAGCAGAACGACAGGGGCGGGGTACGAGCAGTACTTC
CDR3 protein: CASRTTGAGYEQYF

D gene: -
V gene: TRBV6-5
clone size: -
J gene: TRBJ2-3
CDR3 DNA: TGTGCCAGCAGTTTGAGGAGAGCTAGCACAGATACGCAGTATTTT
CDR3 protein: CASSLRRASTDTQYF

D gene: -
V gene: TRBV9
clone size: -
J gene: TRBJ2-7
CDR3 DNA: TGTGCCAGCAGCCTTACCCTCGGGGACGAGCAGTACTTC
CDR3 protein: CASSLTLGDEQYF

D gene: -
V gene: TRBV11-2
clone size: -
J gene: TRBJ1-5
CDR3 DNA: TGTGCCAGCAGCTTAGTTAGCAATCAGCCCCAGCATTTT
CDR3 protein: CASSLVSNQPQHF

D gene: -
V gene: TRBV5-4
clone size: -
J gene: TRBJ2-7
CDR3 DNA: TGTGCCAGCAGCATGGACTCGTCCTACGAGCAGTACTTC
CDR3 protein: CASSMDSSYEQYF

D gene: -
V gene: TRBV7-9
clone size: -
J gene: TRBJ2-2
CDR3 DNA: TGTGCCAGCAGCTTCGGGGGGAACACCGGGGAGCTGTTTTTT
CDR3 protein: CASSFGGNTGELFF

D gene: TRBD1
V gene: TRBV28
clone size: -
J gene: TRBJ2-7
CDR3 DNA: TGTGCCAGCAGTTCAACCGGACAGGGGTTTTCCTACGAGCAGTACTTC
CDR3 protein: CASSSTGQGFSYEQYF

D gene: TRBD2
V gene: TRBV4-1
clone size: -
J gene: TRBJ2-2
CDR3 DNA: TGCGCCAGCAGCAACCTAGCGGGGGGGCTCACCGGGGAGCTGTTTTTT
CDR3 protein: CASSNLAGGLTGELFF

D gene: TRBD2
V gene: TRBV7-8
clone size: -
J gene: TRBJ2-3
CDR3 DNA: TGTGCCAGCAGCTTACGTGGAGCGGGGGCGGGTGGCAGAAGCACAGATACGCAGTATTTT
CDR3 protein: CASSLRGAGAGGRSTDTQYF

D gene: TRBD2
V gene: TRBV5-6
clone size: -
J gene: TRBJ2-2
CDR3 DNA: TGTGCCAGCAGCCCCATCCCGCGGGGGTACACCGGGGAGCTGTTTTTT
CDR3 protein: CASSPIPRGYTGELFF

D gene: TRBD1
V gene: TRBV7-2
clone size: -
J gene: TRBJ1-5
CDR3 DNA: TGTGCCAGCAGCCTCGGCGCCAGGGGGGTTGGCAATCAGCCCCAGCATTTT
CDR3 protein: CASSLGARGVGNQPQHF

D gene: -
V gene: TRBV7-8
clone size: -
J gene: TRBJ1-1
CDR3 DNA: TGTGCCAGCAGCTTAGCAGCCGGATTTAACACTGAAGCTTTCTTT
CDR3 protein: CASSLAAGFNTEAFF

D gene: TRBD2
V gene: TRBV9
clone size: -
J gene: TRBJ2-3
CDR3 DNA: TGTGCCAGCAGCGTAGACCCCCGGGGGGGGAGCACAGATACGCAGTATTTT
CDR3 protein: CASSVDPRGGSTDTQYF

D gene: -
V gene: TRBV18
clone size: -
J gene: TRBJ2-1
CDR3 DNA: TGTGCCAGCTCACCCGAAGGGCTCTCCTACAATGAGCAGTTCTTC
CDR3 protein: CASSPEGLSYNEQFF

D gene: TRBD1
V gene: TRBV27
clone size: few
J gene: TRBJ1-5
CDR3 DNA: TGTGCCAGCAGACCGACAGGGGGCAATCAGCCCCAGCATTTT
CDR3 protein: CASRPTGGNQPQHF

D gene: TRBD1
V gene: TRBV19
clone size: few
J gene: TRBJ1-1
CDR3 DNA: TGTGCCAGTAGTCCCAAGACAGGGAGGGCCACTGAAGCTTTCTTT
CDR3 protein: CASSPKTGRATEAFF

D gene: -
V gene: TRBV29-1
clone size: few
J gene: TRBJ1-6
CDR3 DNA: TGCAGCGTTCGATTAGGAGGGGACGGGGCCCTCCACTTT
CDR3 protein: CSVRLGGDGALHF

D gene: -
V gene: TRBV5-1
clone size: -
J gene: TRBJ2-1
CDR3 DNA: TGCGCCAGCAGCCCTGAAGAGGGGTCCTACTACAATGAGCAGTTCTTC
CDR3 protein: CASSPEEGSYYNEQFF

D gene: TRBD2
V gene: TRBV29-1
clone size: -
J gene: TRBJ2-1
CDR3 DNA: TGCAGCGTTGAAGATCCCCAGCGGGAGTCCTACAATGAGCAGTTCTTC
CDR3 protein: CSVEDPQRESYNEQFF

D gene: -
V gene: TRBV7-9
clone size: -
J gene: TRBJ1-2
CDR3 DNA: TGTGCCAGCAGCTTAGATTGGGCTAACTATGGCTACACCTTC
CDR3 protein: CASSLDWANYGYTF

D gene: -
V gene: TRBV15
clone size: many
J gene: TRBJ2-1
CDR3 DNA: TGTGCCACCAGCAGACCTACACGAGCCTACAATGAGCAGTTCTTC
CDR3 protein: CATSRPTRAYNEQFF

D gene: -
V gene: TRBV7-9
clone size: -
J gene: TRBJ1-3
CDR3 DNA: TGTGCCAGCAGTTACTTTACTGGAAACACCATATATTTT
CDR3 protein: CASSYFTGNTIYF

D gene: -
V gene: TRBV7-9
clone size: -
J gene: TRBJ1-4
CDR3 DNA: TGTGCCATCAACACTGCGGATCGGTATGAAAAACTGTTTTTT
CDR3 protein: CAINTADRYEKLFF

D gene: TRBD2
V gene: TRBV19
clone size: -
J gene: TRBJ2-2
CDR3 DNA: TGTGCCAGTAGTATCGCCGGGGGGAGGACCGGGGAGCTGTTTTTT
CDR3 protein: CASSIAGGRTGELFF

D gene: TRBD1
V gene: TRBV27
clone size: -
J gene: TRBJ2-1
CDR3 DNA: TGTGCCAGCAGTTTATCAGACAGGGTAGATGAGCAGTTCTTC
CDR3 protein: CASSLSDRVDEQFF

D gene: -
V gene: TRBV5-8
clone size: -
J gene: TRBJ1-3
CDR3 DNA: TGTGCCAGCAGCCTTTTATTTGGGGTGCCAGCAATTCTAAACACCATATATTTT
CDR3 protein: CASSLLFGVPAILNTIYF

D gene: TRBD1
V gene: TRBV9
clone size: -
J gene: TRBJ1-1
CDR3 DNA: TGTGCCAGCAGCGTAGCGACAGGGGTGGCTGGCACTGAAGCTTTCTTT
CDR3 protein: CASSVATGVAGTEAFF

D gene: -
V gene: TRBV7-3
clone size: -
J gene: TRBJ2-7
CDR3 DNA: TGTGCCAGCAGCCCAGGGTCCTGGGACGAGCAGTACTTC
CDR3 protein: CASSPGSWDEQYF

D gene: -
V gene: TRBV30
clone size: -
J gene: TRBJ1-2
CDR3 DNA: TGTGCCTGGAGTGTTACAGGGAGGGGTGGCTACACCTTC
CDR3 protein: CAWSVTGRGGYTF

D gene: TRBD1
V gene: TRBV5-8
clone size: -
J gene: TRBJ1-2
CDR3 DNA: TGTGCCAGCAGCTTTCCGACAGGGGGCTCTTATGGCTACACCTTC
CDR3 protein: CASSFPTGGSYGYTF

D gene: TRBD2
V gene: TRBV4-3
clone size: -
J gene: TRBJ2-7
CDR3 DNA: TGCGCCAGCAGCCAAGCGGCGGGAGGCACCTACGAGCAGTACTTC
CDR3 protein: CASSQAAGGTYEQYF

D gene: -
V gene: TRBV11-1
clone size: -
J gene: TRBJ2-7
CDR3 DNA: TGTGCCAGCAGCGTAACAGGGTCGGGGGAGCAGTACTTC
CDR3 protein: CASSVTGSGEQYF

D gene: -
V gene: TRBV25-1
clone size: -
J gene: TRBJ2-5
CDR3 DNA: TGTGCCAGCAGTCCCTGGACACTATCTACCCTGGAGACCCAGTACTTC
CDR3 protein: CASSPWTLSTLETQYF

D gene: TRBD1
V gene: TRBV7-2
clone size: -
J gene: TRBJ2-1
CDR3 DNA: TGTGCCAGCAGCCACCCCGGGACAGGGGGATCGAATGAGCAGTTCTTC
CDR3 protein: CASSHPGTGGSNEQFF

D gene: -
V gene: TRBV6-5
clone size: -
J gene: TRBJ1-4
CDR3 DNA: TGTGCCAGCAGTTACCTGGCAGGGGCACTGAAACTGTTTTTT
CDR3 protein: CASSYLAGALKLFF

D gene: -
V gene: TRBV6-1
clone size: -
J gene: TRBJ1-3
CDR3 DNA: TGTGCCAGCAGTGTGGTGGACACCATATATTTT
CDR3 protein: CASSVVDTIYF

D gene: -
V gene: TRBV9
clone size: once
J gene: TRBJ2-3
CDR3 DNA: TGTGCCAGCAGCGTAGTCGGGGATACGCAGTATTTT
CDR3 protein: CASSVVGDTQYF

D gene: TRBD1
V gene: TRBV4-3
clone size: -
J gene: TRBJ1-2
CDR3 DNA: TGCGCCAGCAGCCAAGATCGGGACAGGAACTATGGCTACACCTTC
CDR3 protein: CASSQDRDRNYGYTF